This T cell receptor (beta chain) was recorded in a study of cytomegalovirus exposure and HLA in healthy donors. Whole-study findings and limits: A later analysis reportedly found fewer N-insertions in an Asian-associated ancestry cluster than the approximately 700-donor mean. The study labeled under 200 TCR beta chains cytomegalovirus-associated.

About this clone: Its antigen is as yet unknown.

The CDR3 length is 16 residues. Germline loops: CDR1 KGHSH, CDR2 LQKENI. V was pared by 6 bases and J by 3 bases, with 7 bases of the junction left unmatched. Vbeta (60) and Jbeta (13) primers were used in the PCR. Clones were read by immunoSEQ multiplex PCR, and TCRdb kept only the in-frame ones, dropping some. The data show fewer than 250,000 clones, with around four fifths seen just once and less than 2% held by the top ten. The J gene is TRBJ1-5, the V gene TRBV18; 11 bases are shared with TRBD1. The sample taken for sequencing was PBMCs. This TCR came from a man aged 35 to 55 in good health and CMV-seropositive. The CDR3 loop is CASSPGTGGNNQPQHF. The CDR3, as DNA: TGTGCCAGCTCCCCCGGGACAGGGGGGAACAATCAGCCCCAGCATTTT.